What follows are 19 T cell receptor beta chains derived from one specimen sequenced in a study of vaccination effects on CD4 cells after COVID-19. Sequencing used immunoSEQ multiplex PCR; TCRdb keeps in-frame clones, though not all of them. The sample lists 60,000 to 75,000 clones; 73% were seen once. Sequencing was preceded by expansion of antigen-specific CD4+ T cells with viral peptide pools in the ViraFEST assay. The culture ran for around nine days, and then CD4+ T cells were isolated. This person caught SARS-CoV-2 sometime from March to December 2020, and PCR testing confirmed the infection. Antigens of these TCRs are unknown. The sample consisted of CD4+ T cells from PBMCs cultured with HIV peptides, taken before COVID-19 vaccination. The subset here: HIV-1 Nef peptide pool negative control/reference culture. These receptors all stem from a human donor who had a prior SARS-CoV-2 infection.

CDR3 protein: CASSQDVREDRNEQFF. The CDR3 nucleotides are TGCGCCAGCAGCCAAGATGTCCGGGAGGATCGCAATGAGCAGTTCTTC. The J gene is TRBJ2-1, the V gene TRBV4-3; 7 positions match TRBD2. The CDR3 is 16 residues long. The J segment lost 6 bases and the V segment lost 0 bases, leaving 8 bases of the junction unmatched. Per the germline V gene, CDR1 is LGHNA and CDR2 is YSLEER.

The V and J genes are TRBV7-9 and TRBJ2-1, with D possibly being TRBD1 (5 bases). There are 12 residues in the CDR3. CDR1 and CDR2 (germline): SEHNR, FQNEAQ (reference sequence). Trimming pared 5 bases from V and 12 bases from J, leaving 14 bases between. This chain's CDR3 is CASSHAGLGQFF. The CDR3 DNA follows: TGTGCCAGCAGCCATGCAGGGTTGGGGCAGTTCTTC.

The chain combines TRBV5-1 with TRBJ2-5; 7 positions agree with TRBD2. After removal of 4 bases from V and 6 bases from J, the junction contained 9 bases not matched to a gene. The CDR3 extends over 14 amino acids. CDR1 and CDR2 from the germline V gene are SGHRS and YFSETQ. For the CDR3, the DNA is TGCGCCAGCAGCGCCCGGGGAGGGCTACAGACCCAGTACTTC. This sequence encodes CASSARGGLQTQYF.

This clone was observed a handful of times. This chain links TRBV5-4 with TRBJ2-2; the D gene is possibly TRBD2 (5 bases). V was shortened by 7 bases and J by 2 bases, with 15 bases between the two germline ends. CDR1 SGHNT and CDR2 YYREEE come from the germline V gene (reference sequence). The CDR3 contains 15 residues. In DNA, the CDR3 is TGTGCCAGCTCGACGGGCGGGCAAAACACCGGGGAGCTGTTTTTT. This sequence encodes CASSTGGQNTGELFF.

The chain employs TRBV5-6 and TRBJ1-2, with D maybe TRBD1 (5 bases). Deletions cut 0 bases from V and 3 bases from J, with 9 bases between. This CDR3 comprises 14 residues. Germline CDR1 SGHDT, CDR2 YYEEEE. CDR3 nucleotide sequence: TGTGCCAGCAGCTTGGGCAGGGTAGACTATGGCTACACCTTC. Amino acid sequence: CASSLGRVDYGYTF.

The sample holds a few counts of this clone. Written as DNA, the CDR3 is TGTGCCAGCAGCGTTCACGGGAGTGGATACGAGCAGTACTTC. Translating it yields CASSVHGSGYEQYF. The chain recombines TRBV9 with TRBJ2-7, with D possibly being TRBD2 (6 bases). V lost 2 bases and J lost 4, with 13 bases in between. The CDR3 length is 14 residues. The germline CDR1 and CDR2 sequences are SGDLS and YYNGEE.

Only one count was recorded for this clone. V gene TRBV3-1 (or the pseudogene TRBV3-2) combines with J gene TRBJ1-5; D is ambiguous. The CDR3 contains 15 residues. The V gene lost 0 bases and the J gene lost 4 bases, with 10 bases spanning the gap. CDR1 and CDR2 (germline): LGHDT, YNNKEL (reference sequence). The CDR3 bases are TGTGCCAGCAGCCAAGATTTAACAGCTAATCAGCCCCAGCATTTT. It encodes CASSQDLTANQPQHF.

This chain links TRBV6-1 with TRBJ1-6; D is unresolved. Trimming removed 1 base from V and 7 bases from J, with 8 bases in between. CDR1 is MNHNS, CDR2 SASEGT, per germline. The CDR3 totals 14 residues. CDR3 loop: CASSEVPGNSPLHF. CDR3 bases: TGTGCCAGCAGTGAAGTCCCGGGAAATTCACCCCTCCACTTT.

This clone has a handful of counts. This rearrangement joins TRBV2 to TRBJ2-5; 12 nucleotides align to TRBD2. Trimming took 4 bases from V and 2 from J; bases not matched to a gene: 8. Germline V lookup: CDR1 SNHLY, CDR2 FYNNEI. CDR3 size: 17 residues. The CDR3 region has the DNA TGTGCCAGCAGTGGATGGGCTAGCGGGGGGGCACAAGAGACCCAGTACTTC. Translating gives CASSGWASGGAQETQYF.

V and J are TRBV11-1 and TRBJ2-3; TRBD2 aligns across 8 bases. The junction had 8 bases not matched to a gene; V was cut back by 1 base and J by 11 bases. The CDR3 contains 14 residues. The germline V gene encodes CDR1 SGHAT and CDR2 FQDESV (reference sequence). Written as DNA, the CDR3 is TGTGCCAGCAGCTTAGTGGGAACTAGCGGCAGGCAGTATTTT. Its protein product is CASSLVGTSGRQYF.

The rearrangement uses TRBV5-1 and TRBJ2-3; 8 bases match TRBD2. Germline values: CDR1 SGHRS, CDR2 YFSETQ. V gave up 2 bases and J gave up 3 bases; unmatched junction bases: 2. The CDR3 length is 14 residues. CDR3 DNA sequence: TGCGCCAGCAGCTTAGCGGGGGCAACAGATACGCAGTATTTT. Protein product: CASSLAGATDTQYF.

V usage is TRBV6-5 and J usage is TRBJ1-4; no reliable D call. The CDR3 is made up of 15 amino acids. Trimming cost V 2 bases and J 0 bases, with 7 bases left between them. The V gene's germline CDR1 is MNHEY and CDR2 SVGAGI. The CDR3 loop is CASSYTVATNEKLFF. CDR3 coding DNA: TGTGCCAGCAGTTACACAGTTGCAACTAATGAAAAACTGTTTTTT.

This rearrangement joins TRBV29-1 to TRBJ2-5, with TRBD2 as a possible D gene (6 bases). Per germline, CDR1 SQVTM and CDR2 ANQGSEA. Trimming took off 3 bases at V and 4 bases at J, with 12 bases between the two ends. The CDR3 sequence is 13 residues long. The CDR3 here is CSVDEVGGETQYF. Here the CDR3 DNA reads TGCAGCGTTGATGAGGTCGGGGGAGAGACCCAGTACTTC.

The V and J genes are TRBV29-1 and TRBJ2-6; possibly TRBD1 for D (5 bases). V was clipped by 6 bases and J by 3 bases, with 9 bases between them. The CDR3 loop spans 13 amino acids. CDR1 SQVTM and CDR2 ANQGSEA come from the germline V gene. This CDR3 is CSVRDSGANVLTF. The CDR3 DNA sequence: TGCAGCGTCCGCGACAGTGGGGCCAACGTCCTGACTTTC.

The rearrangement joins TRBV7-2 to TRBJ2-1; perhaps D is TRBD1 or TRBD2 (5 bases each). Germline lookup yields CDR1 SGHTA and CDR2 FQGNSA. V was shortened by 5 bases and J by 10 bases, with 15 bases between the two germline ends. The CDR3 has 13 amino acids. The CDR3 DNA reads TGTGCCAGCAGCGCCACTAGACCAGGGGAGCAGTTCTTC. It yields the protein CASSATRPGEQFF.

V usage is TRBV5-1 and J usage is TRBJ1-1, with D uncertain. Trimming shortened V by 3 bases and J by 1 base, and 10 bases separated the two germline ends. Germline-derived CDR1 and CDR2 are SGHRS and YFSETQ. CDR3 size: 14 residues. CDR3 residues: CASSSEFANTEAFF. CDR3 sequence (DNA): TGCGCCAGCAGCTCCGAGTTCGCGAACACTGAAGCTTTCTTT.

J is TRBJ2-2 and V is TRBV10-2; D unresolved. Trimming cost V 3 bases and J 4 bases, with 12 bases left between them. Germline lookup yields CDR1 WSHSY and CDR2 SAAADI. The CDR3 totals 15 residues. The CDR3 here is CASSDHILFTGELFF. The DNA for the CDR3 is TGCGCCAGCAGTGACCATATCTTGTTCACCGGGGAGCTGTTTTTT.

V gene TRBV20-1 combines with J gene TRBJ2-1; D unclear. This CDR3 region has 11 residues. Germline-derived CDR1 and CDR2 are DFQATT and SNEGSKA (reference sequence). Trimming took off 3 bases at V and 3 bases at J, with 3 bases between the two ends. The CDR3 DNA is TGCAGTGCTAGGTTCTACAATGAGCAGTTCTTC. It yields the protein CSARFYNEQFF.

The chain joins TRBV6-1 to TRBJ1-2; no definite D call. Between the trimmed V and J ends, which lost 2 bases and 5 bases, there was a span of 21 bases. Germline lookup yields CDR1 MNHNS and CDR2 SASEGT. The CDR3 sequence is 17 residues long. In nucleotides, the CDR3 is TGTGCCAGCAGTGAATATATTGCGTCAGCTGTTTCTTATGGCTACACCTTC. It translates to CASSEYIASAVSYGYTF.